The 32 T cell receptor beta chains below were found in one sample sequenced in a study of shared T cell receptors in the human thymus. Profiled with immunoSEQ multiplex PCR; TCRdb holds only in-frame clones, not every one. The sample shows hundreds of thousands of clones, around 95% of them seen only once. Material: thymocytes. The receptors were gathered from a human donor.

The count of this clone is one. The chain employs TRBV5-1 and TRBJ1-4; TRBD1 is a possible D gene (6 bases). This CDR3 comprises 16 residues. Germline values: CDR1 SGHRS, CDR2 YFSETQ. V shed 2 bases and J shed 0 bases, with 11 bases lying between them. The CDR3 region is CASSLSGVATNEKLFF. CDR3 DNA: TGCGCCAGCAGCTTATCAGGGGTTGCAACTAATGAAAAACTGTTTTTT.

This clone was detected only once. V is TRBV10-3 and J is TRBJ2-1; 12 bases map to TRBD2. Germline assignment: CDR1 ENHRY and CDR2 SYGVKD. This CDR3 region has 17 residues. V gave up 4 bases and J gave up 5 bases; unmatched junction bases: 9. The CDR3, as DNA: TGTGCCATCAGTGCCAGTGGACTAGCGGGACCCGACAATGAGCAGTTCTTC. It codes for CAISASGLAGPDNEQFF.

The chain carries TRBV4-1 and TRBJ2-4; 8 bases agree with TRBD2. Germline V gene data show CDR1 as MGHRA and CDR2 as YSYEKL. The CDR3 runs to 18 residues. The ends lost 2 bases at V and 1 base at J; junction bases unmatched: 10. The CDR3 here is CASSQKTQREFAKNIQYF. The CDR3 region has the DNA TGCGCCAGCAGCCAAAAGACCCAGCGGGAGTTCGCCAAAAACATTCAGTACTTC.

This chain links TRBV5-5 with TRBJ2-1, with no clear D. Germline V gene lookup returns CDR1 SGHKS and CDR2 YYEKEE (reference sequence). V was pared by 4 bases and J by 13 bases, with 9 bases between. CDR3 length: 10 amino acids. CDR3 nucleotide sequence: TGTGCCAGCAGCGCAGAAACACAGTTCTTC. This gives the protein CASSAETQFF.

This chain links TRBV30 with TRBJ2-2; D ambiguous. The length of the CDR3 is 16 residues. V dropped 4 bases and J dropped 1 base, with 16 bases sitting between them. CDR1 and CDR2 from the germline V gene are GTSNPN and SVGIG (reference sequence). CDR3: CAWKPWTNENTGELFF. The CDR3 nucleotides are TGTGCCTGGAAACCTTGGACGAATGAGAACACCGGGGAGCTGTTTTTT.

A single count supports this clone. A read error may produce the germline difference seen at one junction end. The chain has TRBV7-9 and TRBJ2-1; no firm D call. Looked up from germline, CDR1 is SEHNR and CDR2 is FQNEAQ (reference sequence). This CDR3 is 17 amino acids long. The CDR3 DNA follows: TGTGCCAGCAGCCCCCCTCGGTTACTCAGCTCCTACAATGGGCAGTTCTTC. Residues: CASSPPRLLSSYNGQFF.

The chain has TRBV5-6 and TRBJ2-1; 15 bases line up with TRBD2. The germline CDR1 and CDR2 sequences are SGHDT and YYEEEE. J lost 1 base, V lost 4 bases, and 9 bases had no gene match. The CDR3 length is 19 residues. The CDR3 spells CASSAGGLAGGPSYNEQFF. The DNA of the CDR3 is TGTGCCAGCAGCGCCGGAGGACTAGCGGGAGGGCCGTCCTACAATGAGCAGTTCTTC.

The chain carries TRBV27 and TRBJ1-5; D unclear. CDR1 is MNHEY and CDR2 is SMNVEV in the germline V gene (reference sequence). This CDR3 is built from 18 residues. Trimming left V 3 bases short and J 0 bases short, with 18 bases between. In nucleotides, the CDR3 is TGTGCCAGCAGTTTCCTGGGTGGCAGTAATGATAGCAATCAGCCCCAGCATTTT. Translating it yields CASSFLGGSNDSNQPQHF.

The rearrangement links TRBV2 to TRBJ2-5, with 9 positions matching TRBD1. V shed 7 bases, J shed 6 bases, and the junction held 12 bases outside the gene matches. Per the germline V gene, CDR1 is SNHLY and CDR2 is FYNNEI. The CDR3 is made up of 15 amino acids. CDR3 sequence (DNA): TGTGCCAGCACCGACGGACAGGGGCAGGAGAAGACCCAGTACTTC. Protein: CASTDGQGQEKTQYF.

V usage is TRBV5-1 and J usage is TRBJ2-1; no clear D. The CDR3 runs 14 residues. The germline V gene has CDR1 SGHRS and CDR2 YFSETQ. Trimming pared 5 bases from V and 4 bases from J, leaving 13 bases between. The CDR3 is CASRDLGSYNEQFF. Written as DNA, the CDR3 is TGCGCCAGCAGAGATTTAGGCTCGTACAATGAGCAGTTCTTC. Full variable domain (remainder filled in from reference TRBV5-1 and TRBJ2-1): KAGVTQTPRYLIKTRGQQVTLSCSPISGHRSVSWYQQTPGQGLQFLFEYFSETQRNKGNFPGRFSGRQFSNSRSEMNVSTLELGDSALYLCASRDLGSYNEQFFGPGTRLTVL.

V is TRBV5-4 and J is TRBJ2-5; 14 bases map to TRBD2. Germline V gene sequence: CDR1 SGHNT, CDR2 YYREEE (reference sequence). The CDR3 runs 16 residues. The J segment lost 2 bases and the V segment lost 4 bases, leaving 4 bases of the junction unmatched. This CDR3 reads CASSLGLAGAQETQYF. In nucleotides, the CDR3 is TGTGCCAGCAGCCTGGGACTAGCGGGAGCTCAAGAGACCCAGTACTTC.

The gene calls are TRBV27 and TRBJ2-6, with TRBD1 matching 8 bases. The CDR3 covers 21 residues. CDR1 and CDR2 from the germline V gene are MNHEY and SMNVEV (reference sequence). The V segment lost 5 bases and the J segment 1 base; nucleotides outside the gene matches: 19. The CDR3 DNA reads TGTGCCAGCAGTCAATCACCCCTCAGACAGGGGTCAGAGTCTGGGGCCAACGTCCTGACTTTC. It translates to CASSQSPLRQGSESGANVLTF.

V and J are TRBV6-5 and TRBJ2-3; 9 nucleotides agree with TRBD1. Losses at the gene ends were 6 bases for V and 2 bases for J; bases not matched to a gene: 3. Germline V gene sequence: CDR1 MNHEY, CDR2 SVGAGI. The CDR3 totals 14 residues. CDR3 sequence: CASRHRGLTDTQYF. The CDR3 DNA reads as TGTGCCAGCAGACACAGGGGGCTCACAGATACGCAGTATTTT.

The V call is TRBV6-1, the J call TRBJ2-7, with TRBD2 identical over 14 bases. This CDR3 is 17 amino acids long. Germline V lookup: CDR1 MNHNS, CDR2 SASEGT. With V trimmed by 3 bases and J by 0 bases, 4 bases remained unmatched. The CDR3 is CASSEGGLAGASYEQYF. Written as DNA, the CDR3 is TGTGCCAGCAGTGAGGGGGGACTAGCGGGAGCCTCCTACGAGCAGTACTTC.

The chain employs TRBV11-1 and TRBJ1-2, with D maybe TRBD1 (6 bases). The CDR3 loop spans 12 amino acids. The germline V gene has CDR1 SGHAT and CDR2 FQDESV (reference sequence). Trimming removed 5 bases from V and 8 bases from J, with 12 bases in between. This chain's CDR3 is CASSANRDGYTF. The CDR3 DNA sequence: TGTGCCAGCAGCGCAAACAGGGACGGCTACACCTTC.

The rearrangement links TRBV20-1 to TRBJ2-3, with a tentative D call TRBD1 (6 bases). CDR1 DFQATT and CDR2 SNEGSKA come from the germline V gene (reference sequence). V was cut by 8 bases and J by 4 bases, with 10 bases left in between. The CDR3 covers 11 residues. CDR3 DNA: TGCAGTCTCAGGGGTCCAGATACGCAGTATTTT. Its translation is CSLRGPDTQYF.

The chain employs TRBV7-9 and TRBJ1-1, with D maybe TRBD1 (5 bases). Germline-derived CDR1 and CDR2 are SEHNR and FQNEAQ (reference sequence). The CDR3 consists of 14 residues. V lost 3 bases and J 6 bases, leaving 14 bases between the germline ends. CDR3 in amino acids: CASSFPRGPAEAFF. The DNA for the CDR3 is TGTGCCAGCAGCTTCCCGAGGGGTCCAGCTGAAGCTTTCTTT.

The chain carries TRBV14 and TRBJ1-4, with a possible D match to TRBD1 (6 bases). Germline CDR1 is SGHDN and CDR2 is FVKESK. This CDR3 spans 16 amino acids. Trimming stripped 3 bases from V and 4 bases from J, with 15 bases between. The CDR3 here is CASSQGRRGFNEKLFF. Written as DNA, the CDR3 is TGTGCCAGCAGCCAGGGGAGGAGGGGGTTTAATGAAAAACTGTTTTTT.

The CDR3 bases are TGCGCCAGCAGCCAAGTAACAGGGAACGGATATCAGCCCCAGCATTTT. It is translated as CASSQVTGNGYQPQHF. The rearrangement joins TRBV4-1 to TRBJ1-5; TRBD1 is a possible D gene (6 bases). This CDR3 has 16 residues. Germline V gives CDR1 MGHRA, CDR2 YSYEKL. The ends were cut back, 1 base at V and 5 bases at J, with 15 bases in the middle.

The V gene is TRBV28, the J gene TRBJ2-7; D possibly corresponds to TRBD2 (5 bases). Germline-derived CDR1 and CDR2 are MDHEN and SYDVKM. V was pared by 7 bases and J by 1 base, with 17 bases between. This CDR3 comprises 15 residues. CDR3 coding DNA: TGTGCCAGCACCCCTTGGCGGGTAAGATCCTACGAGCAGTACTTC. It specifies CASTPWRVRSYEQYF.

The rearrangement links TRBV6-4 to TRBJ2-1; 9 positions agree with TRBD2. The CDR3 has 17 residues. Germline V CDR1 and CDR2: MRHNA, SNTAGT. Trimming cost V 2 bases and J 5 bases; bases outside gene matches: 10. The CDR3, as DNA: TGTGCCAGCAGTGACCGTTCATGGGGACTAGCTCACAATGAGCAGTTCTTC. It codes for CASSDRSWGLAHNEQFF.

The J gene is TRBJ1-4, the V gene TRBV30; D is perhaps TRBD1 (5 bases). The CDR3 spans 14 residues. Germline assignment: CDR1 GTSNPN and CDR2 SVGIG (reference sequence). V was pared by 4 bases and J by 8 bases, with 17 bases between. DNA for the CDR3: TGTGCCTGGAATCCAGGCGGGAAGGGGGAAAAACTGTTTTTT. It codes for CAWNPGGKGEKLFF.

The rearrangement uses TRBV7-3 and TRBJ1-1, with unresolved D. CDR1 and CDR2 (germline): SGHTA, FQGTGA. This CDR3 region has 15 residues. Trimming shortened V by 1 base and J by 0 bases, and 9 bases separated the two germline ends. CDR3 sequence reads: CASSLMAGLNTEAFF. The DNA of the CDR3 is TGTGCCAGCAGCTTAATGGCAGGACTGAACACTGAAGCTTTCTTT.

J is TRBJ1-1 and V is TRBV28; perhaps TRBD1 as D (6 bases). This CDR3 is 14 amino acids long. The germline V gene encodes CDR1 MDHEN and CDR2 SYDVKM. The V and J ends lost 3 bases and 0 bases respectively, with 8 bases between them. CDR3 nucleotide sequence: TGTGCCAGCAGTTTTCAGGGGCTGAACACTGAAGCTTTCTTT. Its protein product is CASSFQGLNTEAFF.

The rearrangement joins TRBV18 to TRBJ2-3; D remains ambiguous. Germline CDR1 and CDR2: KGHSH and LQKENI. The V and J ends lost 0 bases and 0 bases respectively, with 7 bases between them. The CDR3 consists of 15 residues. The DNA of the CDR3 is TGTGCCAGCTCACCACCCCCAGCGAGCACAGATACGCAGTATTTT. Protein: CASSPPPASTDTQYF.

This chain uses TRBV28 with TRBJ2-1, with 10 bases lining up with TRBD2. Looked up from germline, CDR1 is MDHEN and CDR2 is SYDVKM. This CDR3 is 17 amino acids long. The V gene end was trimmed by 5 bases and the J gene end by 12 bases; junction bases not matched to a gene: 19. CDR3 loop: CASSIWVLASGGNSQFF. The CDR3 DNA reads TGTGCCAGCAGTATTTGGGTTTTAGCTAGCGGGGGCAATTCGCAGTTCTTC.

This clone appeared once. This sequence joins TRBV27 and TRBJ2-1, with TRBD2 matching 11 bases. The CDR3 runs to 17 residues. The V gene's germline CDR1 is MNHEY and CDR2 SMNVEV (reference sequence). The V and J ends lost 1 base and 6 bases, in that order; junction bases with no gene match: 8. CDR3 residues: CASSLYPSGRKINEQFF. In DNA, the CDR3 is TGTGCCAGCAGTTTATACCCTAGCGGGAGGAAAATCAATGAGCAGTTCTTC.

The chain has TRBV18 and TRBJ2-4; 14 bases align to TRBD2. V shed 6 bases and J 1 base; nucleotides not matched to a gene: 5. Germline V gene lookup returns CDR1 KGHSH and CDR2 LQKENI. There are 17 residues in the CDR3. The CDR3: CASSPRLAGGAKNIQYF. The CDR3 DNA follows: TGTGCCAGCTCCCCCAGACTAGCGGGAGGGGCCAAAAACATTCAGTACTTC. The complete variable domain, with remaining parts taken from reference TRBV18 and TRBJ2-4, reads NAGVMQNPRHLVRRRGQEARLRCSPMKGHSHVYWYRQLPEEGLKFMVYLQKENIIDESGMPKERFSAEFPKEGPSILRIQQVVRGDSAAYFCASSPRLAGGAKNIQYFGAGTRLSVL.

The DNA for the CDR3 is TGTGCCAGCAGCTCGAAAGAGGGGGGCGGGAGGATGAACGAGCAGTACTTC. This sequence encodes CASSSKEGGGRMNEQYF. This sequence joins TRBV13 and TRBJ2-7; TRBD2 agrees at 8 bases. Trimming cost V 4 bases and J 5 bases; bases outside gene matches: 16. There are 17 residues in the CDR3. Germline V lookup: CDR1 PRHDT, CDR2 FYEKMQ (reference sequence).

This clone has a single count. The chain carries TRBV11-3 and TRBJ2-3; D could derive from TRBD1 or TRBD2 (5 bases each). This CDR3 is built from 17 residues. The V end lost 2 bases, the J end lost 0 bases, and 15 bases lay between the germline ends. Per the germline V gene, CDR1 is SGHNT and CDR2 is YENEEA. CDR3 sequence (DNA): TGTGCCAGCAGCTTAACCCGGACTGGGGGAAGCACAGATACGCAGTATTTT. It codes for CASSLTRTGGSTDTQYF. The full variable domain, in which reference TRBV11-3 and TRBJ2-3 provide the parts outside the CDR3, is EAGVVQSPRYKIIEKKQPVAFWCNPISGHNTLYWYLQNLGQGPELLIRYENEEAVDDSQLPKDRFSAERLKGVDSTLKIQPAELGDSAVYLCASSLTRTGGSTDTQYFGPGTRLTVL.

This clone was seen once. The genes are TRBV27 and TRBJ2-1, with D unresolved. The CDR3 loop spans 15 amino acids. V gave up 5 bases and J gave up 6 bases, with 17 bases separating them. Per germline, CDR1 MNHEY and CDR2 SMNVEV (reference sequence). CDR3 nucleotide sequence: TGTGCCAGCAGTCATGCGGTGTCGTACTCCAATGAGCAGTTCTTC. Translated: CASSHAVSYSNEQFF.

The chain couples TRBV6-1 to TRBJ2-3, with a possible D match to TRBD2 (6 bases). CDR1 and CDR2 (germline): MNHNS, SASEGT. V dropped 4 bases and J dropped 4 bases, with 15 bases sitting between them. The CDR3 has 15 amino acids. The CDR3 loop reads CASSATSILPDTQYF. DNA of the CDR3: TGTGCCAGCAGTGCGACTAGTATTTTGCCAGATACGCAGTATTTT.